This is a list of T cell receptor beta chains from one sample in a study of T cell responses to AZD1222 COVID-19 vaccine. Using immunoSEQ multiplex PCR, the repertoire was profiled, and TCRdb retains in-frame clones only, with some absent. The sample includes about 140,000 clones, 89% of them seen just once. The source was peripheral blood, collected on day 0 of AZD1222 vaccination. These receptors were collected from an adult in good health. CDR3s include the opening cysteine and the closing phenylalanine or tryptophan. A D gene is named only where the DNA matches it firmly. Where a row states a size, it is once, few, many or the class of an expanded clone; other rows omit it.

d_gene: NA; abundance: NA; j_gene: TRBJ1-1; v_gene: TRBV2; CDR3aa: CASSETSYPNTEAFF; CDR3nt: TGTGCCAGCAGTGAAACAAGTTATCCGAACACTGAAGCTTTCTTT
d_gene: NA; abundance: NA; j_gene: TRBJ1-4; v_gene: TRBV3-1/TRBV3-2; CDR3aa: CASSQRQGSTNEKLFF; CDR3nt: TGTGCCAGCAGCCAAAGGCAGGGGTCTACTAATGAAAAACTGTTTTTT
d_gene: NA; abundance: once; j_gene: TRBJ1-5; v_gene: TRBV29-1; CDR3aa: CSVALGGANQPQHF; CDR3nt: TGCAGCGTCGCCTTGGGGGGGGCTAACCAGCCCCAGCATTTT
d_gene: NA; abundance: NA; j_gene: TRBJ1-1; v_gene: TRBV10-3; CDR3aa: CAISDSNRGGPEAFF; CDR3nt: TGTGCCATCAGTGACTCTAACCGGGGGGGGCCTGAAGCTTTCTTT
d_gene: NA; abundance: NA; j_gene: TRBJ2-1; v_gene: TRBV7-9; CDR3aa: CASSLSQGGANEQFF; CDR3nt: TGTGCCAGCAGCTTATCACAGGGTGGGGCCAATGAGCAGTTCTTC
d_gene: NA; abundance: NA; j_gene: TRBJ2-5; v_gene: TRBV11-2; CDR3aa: CASSLGSRRWETQYF; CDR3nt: TGTGCCAGCAGCTTAGGGAGTCGGCGGTGGGAGACCCAGTACTTC
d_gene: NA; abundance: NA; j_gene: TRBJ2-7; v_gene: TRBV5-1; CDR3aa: CASSLELAYEQYF; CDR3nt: TGCGCCAGCAGCTTGGAGCTGGCCTACGAGCAGTACTTC
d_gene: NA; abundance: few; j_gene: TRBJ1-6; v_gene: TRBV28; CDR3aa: CASSTRRQVVEYNSPLHF; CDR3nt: TGTGCCAGCAGTACCAGAAGACAGGTTGTGGAGTATAATTCACCCCTCCACTTT
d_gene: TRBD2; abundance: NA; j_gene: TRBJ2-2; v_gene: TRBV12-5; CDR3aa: CASGLGLAGGELFF; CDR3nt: TGTGCTAGTGGTTTGGGGCTAGCGGGCGGGGAGCTGTTTTTT
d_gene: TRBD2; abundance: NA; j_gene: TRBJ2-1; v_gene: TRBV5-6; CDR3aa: CASSLVSSGGYNEQFF; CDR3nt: TGTGCCAGCAGCTTGGTGTCTAGCGGGGGCTACAATGAGCAGTTCTTC
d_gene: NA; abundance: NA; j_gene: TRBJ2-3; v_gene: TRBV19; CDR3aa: CASSGRGDIEYF; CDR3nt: TGTGCCAGTAGTGGACGAGGGGATATTGAGTATTTT
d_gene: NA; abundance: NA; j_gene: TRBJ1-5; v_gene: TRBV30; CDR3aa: CAWKSSRTSNQPQHF; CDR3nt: TGTGCCTGGAAGAGTAGCCGCACTTCCAATCAGCCCCAGCATTTT
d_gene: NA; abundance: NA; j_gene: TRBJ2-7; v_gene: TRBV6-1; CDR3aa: CASSELETSSYYEQYF; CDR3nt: TGTGCCAGCAGTGAACTAGAGACTAGTTCTTACTACGAGCAGTACTTC
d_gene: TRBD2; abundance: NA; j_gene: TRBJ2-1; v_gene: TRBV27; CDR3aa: CASSPRSSGVPQRGEQFF; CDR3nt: TGTGCCAGCAGTCCCCGTAGTAGCGGGGTCCCCCAAAGGGGTGAGCAGTTCTTC
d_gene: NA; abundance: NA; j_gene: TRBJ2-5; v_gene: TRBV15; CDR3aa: CATSRDSPHPKETQYF; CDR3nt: TGTGCCACCAGCAGAGATTCTCCTCACCCAAAAGAGACCCAGTACTTC
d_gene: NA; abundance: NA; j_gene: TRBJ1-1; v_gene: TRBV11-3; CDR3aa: CASSLGSGEAFF; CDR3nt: TGTGCCAGCAGCTTAGGCTCCGGTGAAGCTTTCTTT
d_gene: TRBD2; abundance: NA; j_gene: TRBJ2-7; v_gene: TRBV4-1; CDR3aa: CASSQATLAGGRNEQYF; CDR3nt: TGCGCCAGCAGCCAAGCCACCCTAGCGGGAGGAAGGAACGAGCAGTACTTC
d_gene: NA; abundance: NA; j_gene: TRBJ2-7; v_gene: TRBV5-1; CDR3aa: CASSLPGNYEQYF; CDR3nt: TGCGCCAGCAGCTTGCCGGGAAACTACGAGCAGTACTTC
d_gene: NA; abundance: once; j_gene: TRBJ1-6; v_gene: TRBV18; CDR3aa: CASSPIRDTRVDSPLHF; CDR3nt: TGTGCCAGCTCACCAATCCGGGACACCAGAGTGGACTCACCCCTCCACTTT
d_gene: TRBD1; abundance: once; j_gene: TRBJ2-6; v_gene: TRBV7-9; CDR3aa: CASSLNPGQGHSGANVLTF; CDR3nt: TGTGCCAGCAGCTTAAATCCGGGACAGGGACATTCTGGGGCCAACGTCCTGACTTTC